This T cell receptor (beta chain) appears in the sequencing data of a study of coeliac disease (dated by TCRdb to the early 2020s). About the full investigation: Coeliac patients were categorised as having newly diagnosed active disease, refractory coeliac disease type I, or disease controlled by a gluten-free diet. Because high-resolution HLA typing was not available, biased TRBV7-2 usage was queried as a proof of principle. Next-generation sequencing of rearranged TRB and TRG CDR3 regions was used on small intestinal lymphocyte fractions taken from coeliac and non-coeliac patients. The aim was to characterise TR repertoires of small intestinal T cells in active, refractory type I and gluten-free-diet-treated coeliac disease. A total of 30 or so patients were included in the full study, of whom around 22 had serologically confirmed coeliac disease and 8 were controls with non-small intestinal disorders. TRB sequencing was successfully performed on samples from fewer than 35 subjects, among which 24 paired bulk unsorted intraepithelial and lamina propria cell samples were included.

CDR1 and CDR2 were assigned from the germline V gene as SNHLY and FYNNEI. Trimming removed 5 bases from V and 2 bases from J; the gene matches leave 1 base unexplained. Spanning cysteine to phenylalanine, the CDR3 consists of 14 amino acids. The DNA shown is the 42-base CDR3, in frame from base 1. Cells were frozen in aliquots of 400,000 to 600,000 in DMSO/FBS in liquid nitrogen, and a single aliquot from each fraction was used for sequencing. Every one of the 30 patients in the study had endoscopy and a small intestinal biopsy. Lamina propria cells were released by collagenase digestion of the biopsy tissue remaining after intraepithelial cell isolation. Genomic DNA was extracted from frozen unsorted cell fractions with the Qiagen DNeasy blood extraction kit. Paper-wide results and their limitations: Published gliadin-specific TRB sequences turned up in about 50% of the 18 coeliac lamina propria samples, compared with only 1 of 6 controls. TRB and TRG repertoires of active coeliac intraepithelial and lamina propria samples showed lower clonality than controls, suggesting recruitment of diverse T cells. Separating intraepithelial cells from lamina propria cells did not give high-purity fractions, so cross-contamination between the two compartments may have occurred. TRB repertoires were found to be largely private, with most amino acid sequences unique to one sample, and no significant difference in V-gene usage was found between disease groups. In the authors' view, the approach was unsuitable for unbiased detection of gliadin-specific T cells, since gliadin-specific T cells are scarce and rarely shared between patients.

The library relied on the immunoSEQ multiplex PCR assay. The TR loci underwent multiplexed PCR amplification, with J gene segments targeted by reverse primers and V gene segments targeted by forward primers. The Illumina HiSeq System was used to sequence the amplified CDR3 regions. The authors' pipeline ran thus. Closely related reads were merged by a nearest-neighbour algorithm to remove PCR and sequencing errors and to collapse the data into unique sequences. Each repertoire was summarised by clonality and by T cell density, with T cell density defined as TR molecules per amount of genomic DNA input. CDR3 amino acid sequences present in at least 80% of unsorted samples were defined as public TRs and were then tested for differential abundance between coeliac and control samples. Every lamina propria sample was searched for matches to a list of 200 to 250 published gliadin-specific TRB sequences. Disease-group differences in clonality and density were tested with Kruskal-Wallis tests followed by Dunn post-tests. TCRdb holds this immuneACCESS table with in-frame rearrangements only. Some clones are missing; in checked studies, unresolved V genes explain under half, and the rest has no known cause. The D gene and trimming were derived from the DNA, and the V and J assignments and clone size from that table. The sample table records a few thousand clones; under 85% of these occur just once. The top ten clonotypes cover 4% to 5.5% of the sample.

To note about this clone: The antigen it binds to is not known. It has no much larger one-base neighbor in the sample; base qualities were not kept.

The sequence was collected from a woman aged 18-29 years with active celiac disease. The V and J segments used are TRBV2 and TRBJ2-3; TRBD2 aligns with 10 central bases. The sample taken for sequencing was lamina propria lymphocytes from the gut. The sample's cell subset or site label, in plain terms: lamina propria cell (LPC) fraction of small intestinal biopsy. This receptor carries the CDR3 CASSLAGVTDTQYF. The bases read TGTGCCAGCAGTCTAGCGGGGGTCACAGATACGCAGTATTTT.